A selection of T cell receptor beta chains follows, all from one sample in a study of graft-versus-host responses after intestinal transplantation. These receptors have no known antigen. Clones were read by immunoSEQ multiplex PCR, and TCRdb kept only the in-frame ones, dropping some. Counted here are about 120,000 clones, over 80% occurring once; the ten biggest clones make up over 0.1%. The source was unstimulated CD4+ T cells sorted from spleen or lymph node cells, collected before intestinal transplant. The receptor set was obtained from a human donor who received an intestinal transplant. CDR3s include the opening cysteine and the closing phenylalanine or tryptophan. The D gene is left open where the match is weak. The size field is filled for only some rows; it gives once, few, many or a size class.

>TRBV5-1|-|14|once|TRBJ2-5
TGCGCCAGCAGCTTGGCGAGGGGTGGAGAGACCCAGTACTTC
CASSLARGGETQYF
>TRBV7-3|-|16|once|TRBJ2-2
TGTGCCAGCAGCCCCGTGGGCGGCTCGAACACCGGGGAGCTGTTTTTT
CASSPVGGSNTGELFF
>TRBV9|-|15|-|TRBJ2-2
TGTGCCAGCAGCGTAGACTACTATTCCACCGGGGAGCTGTTTTTT
CASSVDYYSTGELFF
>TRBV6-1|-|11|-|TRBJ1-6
TGTGCCAGCAGTGACTTCTCACCCCTCCACTTT
CASSDFSPLHF
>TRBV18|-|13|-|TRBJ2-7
TGTGCCAGCTCACCACCAGGGAGCGACGAGCAGTACTTC
CASSPPGSDEQYF
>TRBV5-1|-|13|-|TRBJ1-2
TGCGCCAGCAGCTTGACAACTAACTATGGCTACACCTTC
CASSLTTNYGYTF
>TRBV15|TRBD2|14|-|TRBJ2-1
TGTGCCACCGGGGGACTAGCGGGAGGAAAGGAGCAGTTCTTC
CATGGLAGGKEQFF
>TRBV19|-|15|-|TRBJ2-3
TGTGCCTCCGCCAGAGCGACCCTTAGCACAGATACGCAGTATTTT
CASARATLSTDTQYF
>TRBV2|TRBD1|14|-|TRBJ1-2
TGTGCCAGCATGGGACAGGTTAGGAACTATGGCTACACCTTC
CASMGQVRNYGYTF
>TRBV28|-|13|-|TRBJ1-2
TGTGCCAGCAGCTCTACCGGGCTCTGGGGCTACACCTTC
CASSSTGLWGYTF
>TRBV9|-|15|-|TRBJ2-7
TGTGCCAGCAGCGTAACACCGGGATCAATCTACGAGCAGTACTTC
CASSVTPGSIYEQYF
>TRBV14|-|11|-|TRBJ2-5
TGTGCCAGCAGCGTCCAAGAGACCCAGTACTTC
CASSVQETQYF
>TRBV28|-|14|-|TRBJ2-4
TGTGCCAGCAGTTTGGAGGGAGCCAAAAACATTCAGTACTTC
CASSLEGAKNIQYF
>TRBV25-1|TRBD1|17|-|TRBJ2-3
TGTGCCAGCAGTGAGGTGAGGGGGCGCAGGGGTACAGATACGCAGTATTTT
CASSEVRGRRGTDTQYF
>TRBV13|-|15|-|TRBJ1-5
TGTGCCAGCAGCTTAGGGGGACAAAGCAATCAGCCCCAGCATTTT
CASSLGGQSNQPQHF
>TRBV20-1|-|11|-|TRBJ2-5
TGCAGTGAACAGGCCCAAGAGACCCAGTACTTC
CSEQAQETQYF
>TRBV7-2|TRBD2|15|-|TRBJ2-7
TGTGCCAGCAGCTTAAAGGGGACTAGCGCTTACGAGCAGTACTTC
CASSLKGTSAYEQYF
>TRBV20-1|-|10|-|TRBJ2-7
TGCAGTGCTAGGCCCTACGAGCAGTACTTC
CSARPYEQYF
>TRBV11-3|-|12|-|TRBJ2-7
TGTGCCAGCAGCAACCCCGGGATCGAGCAGTACTTC
CASSNPGIEQYF
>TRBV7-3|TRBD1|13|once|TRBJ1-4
TGTGCCAGCAGTATCAGGGGGGGGGAAAAACTGTTTTTT
CASSIRGGEKLFF
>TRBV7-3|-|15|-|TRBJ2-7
TGTGCCAGCAGCCTCCGAGGGGCCCCTTTGTACGAGCAGTACTTC
CASSLRGAPLYEQYF
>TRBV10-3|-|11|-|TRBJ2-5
TGTGCCATCAGTGAGGGGGGGACCCAGTACTTC
CAISEGGTQYF
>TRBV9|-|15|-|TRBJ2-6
TGTGCCAGCAGCGTAGGGACGGTAGGGGCCAACGTCCTGACTTTC
CASSVGTVGANVLTF
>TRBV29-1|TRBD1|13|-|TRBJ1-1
TGCAGCGTCGGTACAGGGGGAGGCACTGAAGCTTTCTTT
CSVGTGGGTEAFF
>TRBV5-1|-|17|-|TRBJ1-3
TGCGCCAGCACCCACCTCAATCCCGGGATTACTGGAAACACCATATATTTT
CASTHLNPGITGNTIYF
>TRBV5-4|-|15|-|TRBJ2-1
TGTGCCAGCAGCTCCCGGTCGGGCTCCTACAATGAGCAGTTCTTC
CASSSRSGSYNEQFF
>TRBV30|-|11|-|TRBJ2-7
TGTGCCTGGGGCCCCCGGCCGGAGCAGTACTTC
CAWGPRPEQYF
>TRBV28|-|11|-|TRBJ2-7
TGTGCCAGCAGGCTTAAAAACGAGCAGTACTTC
CASRLKNEQYF
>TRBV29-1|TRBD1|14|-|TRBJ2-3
TGCAGCGGCCGCCCAGGGGGAAGCACAGATACGCAGTATTTT
CSGRPGGSTDTQYF